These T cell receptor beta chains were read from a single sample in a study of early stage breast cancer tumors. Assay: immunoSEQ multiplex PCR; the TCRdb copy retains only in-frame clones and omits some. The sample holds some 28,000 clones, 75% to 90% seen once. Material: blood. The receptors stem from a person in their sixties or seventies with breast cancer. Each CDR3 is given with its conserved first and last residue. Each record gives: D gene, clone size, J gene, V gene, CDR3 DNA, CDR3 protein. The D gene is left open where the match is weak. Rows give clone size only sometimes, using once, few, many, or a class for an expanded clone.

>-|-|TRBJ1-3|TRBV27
TGTGCCAGCAAGAGGGACTTCTCTGGAAACACCATATATTTT
CASKRDFSGNTIYF
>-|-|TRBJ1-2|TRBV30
TGTGCCTGGTTAAACTATGGCTACACCTTC
CAWLNYGYTF
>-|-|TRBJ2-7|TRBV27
TGTGCCAGCAGGGATGACAGCTCCTACGAGCAGTACTTC
CASRDDSSYEQYF
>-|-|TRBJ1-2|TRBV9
TGTGCCAGCAGCCTGAGGGATAACTATGGCTACACCTTC
CASSLRDNYGYTF
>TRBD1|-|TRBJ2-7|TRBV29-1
TGCAGCGGGCAGGGACAGGACTCCTACGAGCAGTACTTC
CSGQGQDSYEQYF
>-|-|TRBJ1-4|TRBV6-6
TGTGCCAGCAGTCCGGTCCAGGGGCCGCGGGCTGAAAAACTGTTTTTT
CASSPVQGPRAEKLFF
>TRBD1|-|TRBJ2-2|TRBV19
TGTGCCAGTAGTAGGACAGGCCCGAACACCGGGGAGCTGTTTTTT
CASSRTGPNTGELFF
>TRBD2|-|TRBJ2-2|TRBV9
TGTGCCAGCAGCGTTTTTAGCGGGAGCACCGGGGAGCTGTTTTTT
CASSVFSGSTGELFF
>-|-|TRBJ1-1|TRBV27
TGTGCCAGCAGGCCGCTCTTCTTTGGGGGCAACACTGAAGCTTTCTTT
CASRPLFFGGNTEAFF
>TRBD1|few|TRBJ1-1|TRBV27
TGTGCCAGCAGTCAAGGGACAGGGGAGGGAAACACTGAAGCTTTCTTT
CASSQGTGEGNTEAFF
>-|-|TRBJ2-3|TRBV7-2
TGTGCCAGCAGCTTATCGGTGTTAGATACGCAGTATTTT
CASSLSVLDTQYF
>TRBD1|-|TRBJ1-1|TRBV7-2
TGTGCCAGCAGCGCACGACAGGGGTTGAACACTGAAGCTTTCTTT
CASSARQGLNTEAFF
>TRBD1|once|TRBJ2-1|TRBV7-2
TGTGCCAGCAGCAGGGACAGGGCGACATACAATGAGCAGTTCTTC
CASSRDRATYNEQFF
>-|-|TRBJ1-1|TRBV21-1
TGTGCCAGCAGCAGACAGGGGAAACGAGTGGGGGAAGCTTTCTTT
CASSRQGKRVGEAFF
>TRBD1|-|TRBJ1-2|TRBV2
TGTGCCAGCAGTGACTCTACAGGGGCGGGCTACACCTTC
CASSDSTGAGYTF
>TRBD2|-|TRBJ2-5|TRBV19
TGTGCCAGTAGTTCGAACCAGCGGGAAATTCCCCAGTACTTC
CASSSNQREIPQYF
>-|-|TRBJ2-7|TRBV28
TGTGCCAGCCGAACTCTGCGCGAGCAGTACTTC
CASRTLREQYF
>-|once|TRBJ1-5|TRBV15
TGTGCCACCAGCAGAGACAGGGCGGCTCAGCCCCAGCATTTT
CATSRDRAAQPQHF
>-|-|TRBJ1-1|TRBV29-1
TGCAGCGGCAGACAGGCCACCCTTTCTGAAGCTTTCTTT
CSGRQATLSEAFF
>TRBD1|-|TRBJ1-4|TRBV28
TGTGCCAGCAGTTTAGCTGACAGGGGCCCTAATGAAAAACTGTTTTTT
CASSLADRGPNEKLFF
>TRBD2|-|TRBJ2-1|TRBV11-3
TGTGCCAGCAGCCCTCACCTAGCGGGAGACCCCTTGGGATACAATGAGCAGTTCTTC
CASSPHLAGDPLGYNEQFF
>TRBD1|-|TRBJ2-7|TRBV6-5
TGTGCCAGCAGTACGACAGGGTCCTCCTACGAGCAGTACTTC
CASSTTGSSYEQYF
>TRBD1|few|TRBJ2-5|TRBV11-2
TGTGCCAGCAGCTTAGCCTGGACAGGGGACCAGACCCAGTACTTC
CASSLAWTGDQTQYF
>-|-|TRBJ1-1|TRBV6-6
TGTGCCAGCAGTTCTCCCAAGGGAGGGGCTTTCTTT
CASSSPKGGAFF
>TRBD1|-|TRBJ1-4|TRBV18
TGTGCCAGCTCACCGGGACAGGGTTATAATGAAAAACTGTTTTTT
CASSPGQGYNEKLFF
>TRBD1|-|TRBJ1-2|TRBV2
TGTGCCAGCAGGGGGACAGTGTATGGCTACACCTTC
CASRGTVYGYTF
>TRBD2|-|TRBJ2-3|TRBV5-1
TGCGCCAGCAGCTTGGCGATAGCGGGAGTCATCACAGATACGCAGTATTTT
CASSLAIAGVITDTQYF
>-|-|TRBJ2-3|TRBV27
TGTGCCAGCACACAGGGAGGGGTCTCCACAGATACGCAGTATTTT
CASTQGGVSTDTQYF
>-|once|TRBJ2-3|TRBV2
TGTGCCAGCAGCCCTATCGGGGGAAACACAGATACGCAGTATTTT
CASSPIGGNTDTQYF
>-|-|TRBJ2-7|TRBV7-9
TGTGCCAGCACCCGGGACATCCTCTACGAGCAGTACTTC
CASTRDILYEQYF
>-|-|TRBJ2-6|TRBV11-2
TGTGCCAGCAGTTCGACTGGAATCTCTGGGGCCAACGTCCTGACTTTC
CASSSTGISGANVLTF
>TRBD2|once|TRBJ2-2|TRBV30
TGTGCCTGGAGTTTTGGGACTAGCCGCGATTGGAACACCGGGGAGCTGTTTTTT
CAWSFGTSRDWNTGELFF
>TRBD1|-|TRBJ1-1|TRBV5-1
TGCGCCAGCAGCTTGGGAACAGGGGGGAACACTGAAGCTTTCTTT
CASSLGTGGNTEAFF
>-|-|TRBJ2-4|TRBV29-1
TGCAGTTTCAAGGGGGTGGGAGCCAAAAACATTCAGTACTTC
CSFKGVGAKNIQYF
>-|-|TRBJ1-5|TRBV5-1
TGCGCCAGCAGCTTGGGCAGCGGCCATCAGCCCCAGCATTTT
CASSLGSGHQPQHF
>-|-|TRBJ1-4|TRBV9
TGTGCCAGCAGCGTAGGGCAGGGGAGCGAAAAACTGTTTTTT
CASSVGQGSEKLFF
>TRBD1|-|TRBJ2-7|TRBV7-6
TGTGCCAGCAGCTTAACAGGGGGACAGGGGGCCGGCGAGCAGTACTTC
CASSLTGGQGAGEQYF
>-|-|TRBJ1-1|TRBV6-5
TGTGCCAGCAGTTACGGGAGTGTAGTGACTGAAGCTTTCTTT
CASSYGSVVTEAFF
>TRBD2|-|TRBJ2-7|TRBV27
TGTGCCAGCAGTTTATCTGGACTAGGACCCTACGAGCAGTACTTC
CASSLSGLGPYEQYF
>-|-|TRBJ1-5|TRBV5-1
TGCGCCAGCAGCCCAGGCGGGGTGGATCAGCCCCAGCATTTT
CASSPGGVDQPQHF